This TCR beta chain was sequenced for a study of CD8 T cells in Susac syndrome. CD8+ and CD4+ T cells from blood underwent TCR beta sequencing. Reverse transcription used roughly 0.45 to 1 ug RNA and random hexamers. It was immunoSEQ multiplex PCR that amplified TCR beta CDR3 across 54 Vbeta and 13 Jbeta. TCRdb recomputed calls from the immunoSEQ multiplex PCR reads with MiXCR, one row per CDR3 protein. Here the sample spans around 170,000 distinct CDR3 sequences, around 96% being singletons. Deletions cut 5 bases from V and 7 bases from J, with 12 bases between. This CDR3 spans 14 amino acids. The sequence came from a human donor with multiple sclerosis. The chain is built from TRBV12-3 or TRBV12-4 and TRBJ1-6; D is possibly TRBD1 (5 bases). Sequenced: CD8+ T cells from PBMCs. The chain's CDR3 is CASSEDIWNSPLHF. CDR3 nucleotides: TGTGCCAGCAGTGAGGACATTTGGAATTCACCCCTCCACTTT.